This TCR beta chain was identified in a study of T-cell reconstitution after alpha-beta-depleted transplantation in children. The CDR3 is made up of 17 amino acids. The J segment lost 0 bases and the V segment lost 4 bases, leaving 7 bases of the junction unmatched. The germline V gene has CDR1 SGHRS and CDR2 YFSETQ. Preparing the TCRbeta library involved the use of unique molecular identifiers. MiXCR, applied by TCRdb to the PCR reads, yields one record per CDR3 protein. Here the sample spans some 550,000 distinct CDR3 sequences, 18% being singletons. This TCR derives from a human donor who donated a stem cell graft to a child with acute lymphoblastic leukemia. The V and J genes are TRBV5-1 and TRBJ2-6; 7 bases are shared with TRBD1. The specimen comprised PBMCs from the stem cell graft donor, sampled from the stem cell graft. CDR3 in amino acids: CASSPGGESSGANVLTF. CDR3 coding DNA: TGCGCCAGCAGCCCAGGGGGAGAGAGCTCTGGGGCCAACGTCCTGACTTTC.